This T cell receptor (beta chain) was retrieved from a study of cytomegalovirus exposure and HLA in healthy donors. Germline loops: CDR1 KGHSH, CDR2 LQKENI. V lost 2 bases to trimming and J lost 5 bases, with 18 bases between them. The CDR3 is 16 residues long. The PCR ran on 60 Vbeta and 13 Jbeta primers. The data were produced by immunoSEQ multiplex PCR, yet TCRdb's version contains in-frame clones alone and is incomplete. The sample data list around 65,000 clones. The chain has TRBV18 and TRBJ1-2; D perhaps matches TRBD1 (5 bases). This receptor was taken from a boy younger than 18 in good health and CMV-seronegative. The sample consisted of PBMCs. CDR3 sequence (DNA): TGTGCCAGCTCACCATTCGGTGGAGGGGATCCATATGGCTACACCTTC. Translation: CASSPFGGGDPYGYTF.